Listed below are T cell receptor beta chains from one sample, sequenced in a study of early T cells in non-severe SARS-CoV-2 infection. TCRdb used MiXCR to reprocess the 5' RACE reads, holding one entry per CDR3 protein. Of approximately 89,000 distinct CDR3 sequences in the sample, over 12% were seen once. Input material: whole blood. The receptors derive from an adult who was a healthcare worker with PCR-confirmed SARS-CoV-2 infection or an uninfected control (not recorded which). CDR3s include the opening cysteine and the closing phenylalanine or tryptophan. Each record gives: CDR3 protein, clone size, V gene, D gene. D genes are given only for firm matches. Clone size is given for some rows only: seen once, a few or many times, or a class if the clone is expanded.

CSVEDRGSTDTQYF,.,TRBV29-1,.
CASTPLLTSSTDTQYF,few,TRBV5-1,.
CASSPILRGSTGELFF,many,TRBV18,.
CASSPLGQGDAGELFF,few,TRBV18,TRBD1
CASSPSGSSYNEQFF,many,TRBV5-1,TRBD2
CASSNQVGRQETQYF,.,TRBV3-1,.
CASKGGPGTTQYF,.,TRBV9,.
CASSLIGGASSYEQYF,few,TRBV7-3,.
CASSSTTGNSPLHF,many,TRBV12-3/TRBV12-4,TRBD1
CSVIQGFEQYF,few,TRBV29-1,.
CASSLPPPGGSEQYF,.,TRBV28,TRBD1
CASSQGAGAGELFF,.,TRBV3-1,.
CSVSGTGEGYTF,.,TRBV29-1,TRBD1
CSASRGLAHNNEQFF,many,TRBV20-1,TRBD2
CASSSNLAENIQYF,few,TRBV7-8,TRBD2
CASSLGRDRGTDTQYF,.,TRBV7-3,TRBD1
CSARLAGDRDEQYF,many,TRBV20-1,TRBD2
CASSPGGVSYEQYF,.,TRBV18,TRBD2
CASIPGGNTEAFF,few,TRBV12-3/TRBV12-4,TRBD1
CASSYGPENTGELFF,many,TRBV6-5,.
CASSPVGSNQPQHF,many,TRBV6-2/TRBV6-3,.
CASSYIHTSGRGDTQYF,.,TRBV11-2,TRBD2
CASSPASGGGYNEQFF,.,TRBV5-1,TRBD2
CATSDLGGGRYTDTQYF,many,TRBV24-1,.
CASVDWGAQYNEQFF,.,TRBV2,.
CASKLAGPSYEQYF,many,TRBV21-1,.
CASSIRGTSGNQETQYF,.,TRBV19,TRBD2
CASSLNRRTTRGEVYEQYF,many,TRBV7-9,.
CAWRKIGVKNTEAFF,.,TRBV30,.
CASSLWAANTGELFF,few,TRBV5-5,.
CASSSALAKNIQYF,many,TRBV27,.
CASSTGQGKETQYF,few,TRBV7-9,TRBD1
CASTGQGFATDTQYF,many,TRBV27,TRBD1
CSVALGDEQYF,.,TRBV29-1,.
CASRRDRGPWGEQFF,.,TRBV6-5,TRBD1
CASSFNSLAGGTHEQYF,.,TRBV11-1,TRBD2
CASSLAAGGSYEQYF,many,TRBV5-8,TRBD1
CASSSPGRDEAFF,few,TRBV7-9,.
CASSSAGASEETQYF,.,TRBV12-3/TRBV12-4,.
CASSIGGTAYGYTF,.,TRBV19,TRBD1
CASSLQGADTQYF,many,TRBV7-3,TRBD1
CASRNTGTPNTGELFF,many,TRBV7-9,.
CASREKRGSNQPRHF,few,TRBV2,.
CASSGGRSSYNEQFF,many,TRBV2,.
CSATGDTQYF,.,TRBV29-1,.
CSVARWAGLDNEQFF,many,TRBV29-1,.
CASSYGTGGSPLHF,.,TRBV6-5,TRBD1
CASRTPNGIMNTEAFF,.,TRBV11-2,.
CASSSTGARQETQYF,few,TRBV7-3,TRBD1
CASSLVHLNTEAFF,.,TRBV13,.
CASSRLSGSGNTIYF,many,TRBV13,.
CSVEKASSYEQYF,few,TRBV29-1,.
CASSSYTRFTGELFF,many,TRBV13,.
CASSLPNIGPRGYTF,few,TRBV12-3/TRBV12-4,.